The clone carrying this T cell receptor beta chain has just one count. V lost 3 bases to trimming and J lost 11 bases, with 16 bases between them. This CDR3 region has 13 residues. Germline-derived CDR1 and CDR2 are SGHVS and FQNEAQ. Study processing details: Reference gene primer amplification gave estimated nucleated cell counts. Profiling relied on immunoSEQ multiplex PCR, and the TCRdb table lists in-frame clones only, not all of them. That table gives V, J and clone size, and the DNA gave D and trimming. This table holds about 82,000 clones, 80% found once. This entry belongs to a study of blood T cell repertoires in COVID-19. Study-level information: Samples representing acute and convalescent COVID-19 were sourced from the United States, Italy and Spain. The cDNA or gDNA used as material had been derived from T cells, B-cell-depleted T cells, or PBMCs.

The receptor was isolated from a woman between 40 and 50 years old with active or convalescent COVID-19. This chain links TRBV7-8 with TRBJ1-1; the D is unclear. Sequencing was performed on peripheral blood. CDR3 DNA sequence: TGTGCCAGCAGCTTGAGTGTCAGCGGAGGGGCTTTCTTT. This encodes CASSLSVSGGAFF.